The 31 T cell receptor beta chains below come from one sample, sequenced in a study of blood T cells in healthy people across ages. A second PCR, run for about 6 to 12 cycles, used a sample-barcoded 5' primer plus a J-beta primer mix. TCRdb recomputed calls from the 5' RACE reads with MiXCR, one row per CDR3 protein. The table includes some 1.7 million distinct CDR3 sequences, roughly 27% detected once. Sequenced sample: blood. The receptors stem from a woman younger than 45 in good health.

This clonotype was counted ten times or more. This chain uses TRBV29-1 with TRBJ2-2; D is unresolved. V was pared by 4 bases and J by 5 bases, with 11 bases between. The germline V gene has CDR1 SQVTM and CDR2 ANQGSEA. The CDR3 length is 13 residues. CDR3 nucleotide sequence: TGCAGCGTTGTCCCCCAGACTACCGGGGAGCTGTTTTTT. As protein: CSVVPQTTGELFF.

This clonotype appeared many times. The chain uses TRBV11-2 and TRBJ2-1, with 10 positions matching TRBD2. In germline, CDR1 is SGHAT, CDR2 FQNNGV. CDR3 length: 15 residues. V shed 6 bases and J 8 bases; nucleotides not matched to a gene: 10. CDR3 in DNA: TGTGCCAGCAGTATGAGGCTAGCGGGGGTCTATGAGCAGTTCTTC. Protein product: CASSMRLAGVYEQFF.

The CDR3 DNA reads as TGTGCCAGCAGTGCACAGGAGCTAAGCTCCTACGAGCAGTACTTC. It yields the protein CASSAQELSSYEQYF. The chain joins TRBV12-3 or TRBV12-4 to TRBJ2-7, with D perhaps TRBD1 (5 bases). Trimming removed 5 bases from V and 0 bases from J, with 14 bases in between. CDR3 length equals 15 residues.

V gene TRBV28 combines with J gene TRBJ1-5; D is possibly TRBD1 (6 bases). Trimming left V 3 bases short and J 3 bases short, with 12 bases between. This CDR3 has 15 amino acids. Germline CDR1 reads MDHEN; CDR2 reads SYDVKM. The CDR3 is CASSLTGTNNQPQHF. DNA for the CDR3: TGTGCCAGCAGTTTGACGGGGACAAACAATCAGCCCCAGCATTTT.

This clonotype was seen more than once but under ten times. V usage is TRBV5-1 and J usage is TRBJ2-3, with D hard to call. Per germline, CDR1 SGHRS and CDR2 YFSETQ. The CDR3 totals 14 residues. Trimming shortened V by 2 bases and J by 4 bases, and 11 bases separated the two germline ends. This CDR3 reads CASSFPQAPDTQYF. The CDR3 DNA reads TGCGCCAGCAGCTTCCCGCAGGCCCCAGATACGCAGTATTTT. Complete variable domain (other parts from reference TRBV5-1 and TRBJ2-3): KAGVTQTPRYLIKTRGQQVTLSCSPISGHRSVSWYQQTPGQGLQFLFEYFSETQRNKGNFPGRFSGRQFSNSRSEMNVSTLELGDSALYLCASSFPQAPDTQYFGPGTRLTVL.

This clonotype has only a few counts. The rearrangement uses TRBV3-1 and TRBJ1-1; D uncertain. V was shortened by 4 bases and J by 1 base, with 10 bases between the two germline ends. Germline V gene data show CDR1 as LGHDT and CDR2 as YNNKEL (reference sequence). The CDR3 loop spans 14 amino acids. The CDR3, as DNA: TGTGCCAGCAGCCCAGAAACGGGGAACACTGAAGCTTTCTTT. It is translated as CASSPETGNTEAFF.

This clonotype has more than one count but fewer than ten. This sequence joins TRBV15 and TRBJ1-1; D not certain. The CDR3 has 13 amino acids. The V and J ends lost 0 bases and 4 bases respectively, with 6 bases between them. Looked up from germline, CDR1 is LNHNV and CDR2 is YYDKDF (reference sequence). Written as DNA, the CDR3 is TGTGCCACCAGCAGAGATCGGGGCACTGAAGCTTTCTTT. This encodes CATSRDRGTEAFF.

The V gene is TRBV20-1, the J gene TRBJ2-7; 9 nucleotides line up with TRBD2. J gave up 4 bases and V 7 bases, and 11 bases lay outside the gene matches. The CDR3 is 14 residues long. Germline V gives CDR1 DFQATT, CDR2 SNEGSKA (reference sequence). The CDR3 bases are TGCAGTGAAGCAAACTTTAGCGGGAGTTACGAGCAGTACTTC. Amino acids: CSEANFSGSYEQYF.

The V and J genes are TRBV2 and TRBJ1-5; unclear D gene. Germline lookup yields CDR1 SNHLY and CDR2 FYNNEI. This CDR3 spans 11 amino acids. The V end was cut by 5 bases, the J end by 11 bases, with 10 bases between. The CDR3 here is CASSWESAQHF. In nucleotides, the CDR3 is TGTGCCAGCAGTTGGGAATCAGCCCAGCATTTT.

The genes are TRBV9 and TRBJ2-7; D possibly corresponds to TRBD2 (5 bases). The CDR3 extends over 15 amino acids. Germline CDR1 and CDR2: SGDLS and YYNGEE. V lost 4 bases and J 6 bases, leaving 20 bases between the germline ends. In DNA form, the CDR3 reads TGTGCCAGCAGCCTGAGGGTTTACGGGTTGGGCGAGCAGTACTTC. Protein sequence: CASSLRVYGLGEQYF.

V gene TRBV5-1 combines with J gene TRBJ2-2; TRBD2 matches 7 bases. Germline-derived CDR1 and CDR2 are SGHRS and YFSETQ. The CDR3 runs 15 residues. The ends lost 6 bases at V and 5 bases at J; junction bases unmatched: 10. Here the CDR3 reads CASKTEAGDTGELFF. For the CDR3, the DNA is TGCGCCAGCAAAACGGAGGCGGGAGATACCGGGGAGCTGTTTTTT.

Comment on this clonotype: This may stem from a read error, because a much larger clone lies one nucleotide away. This chain connects TRBV5-1 to TRBJ2-3; weak D call: TRBD2 (6 bases). Germline V gene sequence: CDR1 SGHRS, CDR2 YFSETQ. This CDR3 region has 15 residues. V lost 0 bases to trimming and J lost 5 bases, with 13 bases between them. CDR3 residues: CASSLGGDFQDTQYF. CDR3 coding DNA: TGCGCCAGCAGCTTGGGGGGGGACTTCCAAGATACGCAGTATTTT.

The sample holds a few counts of this clonotype. This chain uses TRBV10-1 with TRBJ2-1; TRBD2 agrees at 8 bases. V lost 5 bases, J lost 9 bases, and 15 bases stayed unmatched. Looked up from germline, CDR1 is WNHNN and CDR2 is SYGVQD (reference sequence). This CDR3 has 16 residues. The CDR3 bases are TGCGCCAGCAGTCGACATACGACTAGCGCGGACAGTGAGCAGTTCTTC. Its protein is CASSRHTTSADSEQFF.

The chain employs TRBV2 and TRBJ2-3; D is possibly TRBD1 (6 bases). This CDR3 region has 13 residues. The germline V gene encodes CDR1 SNHLY and CDR2 FYNNEI. Trimming left V 10 bases short and J 6 bases short, with 17 bases between. The CDR3 DNA sequence: TGTGCCACACAGGGAATAATTATGGATACGCAGTATTTT. Its translation is CATQGIIMDTQYF.

This clonotype was counted once. This may stem from a read error, because a much larger clone lies one nucleotide away. The CDR3 loop reads CASSTRTGKTYEQYF. Here the CDR3 DNA reads TGTGCCAGCAGCACCAGGACAGGGAAGACCTACGAGCAGTACTTC. The V gene is TRBV7-2, the J gene TRBJ2-7; 8 nucleotides match TRBD1. The CDR3 contains 15 residues. Losses at the gene ends were 5 bases for V and 2 bases for J; bases not matched to a gene: 8. The germline V gene encodes CDR1 SGHTA and CDR2 FQGNSA.

This clonotype has ten or more counts. V gene TRBV7-2 combines with J gene TRBJ2-4, with 7 bases lining up with TRBD2. V gave up 5 bases and J gave up 0 bases; unmatched junction bases: 13. Looked up from germline, CDR1 is SGHTA and CDR2 is FQGNSA. CDR3 length: 18 amino acids. The CDR3 coding sequence is TGTGCCAGCAGCCCACATAGACTAGCAGAACTAGCCAAAAACATTCAGTACTTC. Its translation: CASSPHRLAELAKNIQYF.

CDR3 in amino acids: CASSYSPSGGDGYTF. In DNA form, the CDR3 reads TGTGCCAGCAGTTATAGTCCTTCCGGGGGCGATGGCTACACCTTC. The chain employs TRBV6-2 or TRBV6-3 and TRBJ1-2, with D possibly being TRBD1 (6 bases). Trimming cost V 3 bases and J 6 bases, with 17 bases left between them. Germline V gene sequence: CDR1 MNHEY, CDR2 SVGEGT. This CDR3 is built from 15 residues.

Concerning this clonotype itself: One junction end does not reproduce the germline sequence, and a read error may be involved. This chain connects TRBV12-3 or TRBV12-4 to TRBJ2-7, with D maybe TRBD1 (5 bases). This CDR3 is 15 amino acids long. In DNA form, the CDR3 reads TGTGCCAGCAGTTTAAGAGCAGGGTCGGAAAATGAGCGGTACTTC. Amino acid sequence: CASSLRAGSENERYF.

J is TRBJ2-7 and V is TRBV15, with 7 bases fitting TRBD2. There are 15 residues in the CDR3. Germline values: CDR1 LNHNV, CDR2 YYDKDF (reference sequence). V lost 3 bases, J lost 6 bases, and 11 bases stayed unmatched. The CDR3 spells CATSSEGRVGVEQYF. In DNA form, the CDR3 reads TGTGCCACCAGCAGCGAGGGGAGGGTCGGTGTCGAGCAGTACTTC. The variable domain in full, completed from reference TRBV15 and TRBJ2-7, reads DAMVIQNPRYQVTQFGKPVTLSCSQTLNHNVMYWYQQKSSQAPKLLFHYYDKDFNNEADTPDNFQSRRPNTSFCFLDIRSPGLGDTAMYLCATSSEGRVGVEQYFGPGTRLTVT.

CDR3 region: CASSQDGVGANEQFF. CDR3 sequence (DNA): TGTGCCAGCAGCCAAGATGGTGTGGGGGCGAATGAGCAGTTCTTC. The chain combines TRBV3-1 with TRBJ2-7; TRBD1 might be the D (6 bases). The DNA end is a closer match to TRBJ2-1, so the J assignment may be wrong. CDR1 LGHDT and CDR2 YNNKEL come from the germline V gene (reference sequence). The CDR3 consists of 15 residues.

This clonotype was seen a few times. The chain joins TRBV5-5 to TRBJ2-7; 7 nucleotides align to TRBD1. The CDR3 runs to 17 residues. Per germline, CDR1 SGHKS and CDR2 YYEKEE (reference sequence). V lost 4 bases and J lost 1; bases outside the gene matches: 14. DNA of the CDR3: TGTGCCAGCAGCCCCGACAGGGCACAGCCAGGTTCCTACGAGCAGTACTTC. Its translation: CASSPDRAQPGSYEQYF.

The sample holds many counts of this clonotype. The V and J genes are TRBV12-3 or TRBV12-4 and TRBJ1-1; D is perhaps TRBD1 (5 bases). CDR3 length: 15 residues. The germline V and J ends were trimmed by 1 base and 4 bases, with 13 bases remaining between them. The CDR3 region has the DNA TGTGCCAGCAGTTTAGGCGGAGGGGAAAGCACTGAAGCTTTCTTT. Translation gives CASSLGGGESTEAFF.

The chain recombines TRBV20-1 with TRBJ1-6, with D uncertain. The V and J ends lost 0 bases and 11 bases respectively, with 11 bases between them. The CDR3 has 13 residues. The germline V gene encodes CDR1 DFQATT and CDR2 SNEGSKA (reference sequence). In DNA, the CDR3 is TGCAGTGCTAGAGATTTTACCGAGGCACCCCTCCACTTT. Its translation is CSARDFTEAPLHF.

This chain links TRBV6-5 with TRBJ1-2, with D possibly TRBD1 on 6 matching bases. V shed 10 bases and J shed 8 bases, with 23 bases lying between them. CDR1 and CDR2 from the germline V gene are MNHEY and SVGAGI. This CDR3 comprises 14 residues. CDR3 DNA: TGTGCCATCTCTCCCGGACAGAGCCGCATGGGCTACACCTTC. Its protein is CAISPGQSRMGYTF.

This clonotype was detected ten times or more. The chain recombines TRBV19 with TRBJ2-7; D remains unclear. Looked up from germline, CDR1 is LNHDA and CDR2 is SQIVND (reference sequence). Trimming took off 11 bases at V and 3 bases at J, with 14 bases between the two ends. This CDR3 contains 12 residues. The CDR3 nucleotides are TGTGCCTCCAAAGGTCCCAGCTACGAGCAGTACTTC. It codes for CASKGPSYEQYF.

In this sample, this clonotype turned up a few times. This rearrangement joins TRBV28 to TRBJ2-7; 9 bases are a match to TRBD2. Germline V gives CDR1 MDHEN, CDR2 SYDVKM. CDR3 length: 12 amino acids. With 8 bases clipped from V and 7 bases from J, the junction kept 6 bases outside the gene matches. The CDR3 here is CASGTSPEEQYF. CDR3 in DNA: TGTGCCAGCGGGACTAGCCCGGAGGAGCAGTACTTC. The full variable domain, its missing parts supplied by reference TRBV28 and TRBJ2-7, is DVKVTQSSRYLVKRTGEKVFLECVQDMDHENMFWYRQDPGLGLRLIYFSYDVKMKEKGDIPEGYSVSREKKERFSLILESASTNQTSMYLCASGTSPEEQYFGPGTRLTVT.

There are many counts of this clonotype. V is TRBV10-3 and J is TRBJ1-2; D possibly corresponds to TRBD1 (5 bases). Trimming took off 2 bases at V and 0 bases at J, with 10 bases between the two ends. The CDR3 covers 15 residues. In germline, CDR1 is ENHRY, CDR2 SYGVKD. CDR3 coding DNA: TGTGCCATCAGTGAGCCCGAACAGGCTAACTATGGCTACACCTTC. It yields the protein CAISEPEQANYGYTF.

The chain uses TRBV7-3 and TRBJ2-3, with TRBD2 identical over 10 bases. The CDR3 is 15 amino acids. The ends lost 6 bases at V and 5 bases at J; junction bases unmatched: 8. Germline lookup yields CDR1 SGHTA and CDR2 FQGTGA. CDR3 DNA: TGTGCCAGCAGTAGAGCGGGGGGGCATGGAGATACGCAGTATTTT. It encodes CASSRAGGHGDTQYF.

As for this clonotype: One junction end does not reproduce the germline sequence, and a read error may be involved. The chain has TRBV10-3 and TRBJ1-5; 9 bases agree with TRBD1. This CDR3 has 15 residues. Germline CDR1 reads ENHRY; CDR2 reads SYGVKD. CDR3 sequence reads: CAIRAGQGHNQPRHF. The CDR3 DNA sequence: TGTGCCATCAGGGCGGGACAGGGACACAATCAGCCCCGGCATTTT.

Only a few counts were recorded for this clonotype. The rearrangement uses TRBV2 and TRBJ2-3; D not certain. Trimming pared 6 bases from V and 8 bases from J, leaving 9 bases between. The CDR3 is 11 amino acids. Germline V gene sequence: CDR1 SNHLY, CDR2 FYNNEI. This CDR3 is CASSRISTQYF. The CDR3 DNA follows: TGTGCCAGCAGCAGGATTTCTACGCAGTATTTT.

This clonotype was counted between two and nine times. The gene calls are TRBV13 and TRBJ2-1, with 8 nucleotides matching TRBD1. V gave up 8 bases and J gave up 5 bases; unmatched junction bases: 14. This CDR3 region has 16 residues. CDR1 and CDR2 from the germline V gene are PRHDT and FYEKMQ (reference sequence). The CDR3 loop is CASQKTGTGRNNEQFF. The CDR3, as DNA: TGTGCCAGCCAAAAGACCGGGACAGGCAGAAACAATGAGCAGTTCTTC. Full variable domain (outside the CDR3, taken from reference TRBV13 and TRBJ2-1): AAGVIQSPRHLIKEKRETATLKCYPIPRHDTVYWYQQGPGQDPQFLISFYEKMQSDKGSIPDRFSAQQFSDYHSELNMSSLELGDSALYFCASQKTGTGRNNEQFFGPGTRLTVL.